This is a list of T cell receptor beta chains from one sample in a study of identical twins. TCRdb fed the 5' RACE reads into MiXCR, producing one record per CDR3 protein. The sample holds 1,800,000 or so distinct CDR3 sequences, about 32% seen once. The sample was cord blood. Receptor source: a newborn girl in good health. CDR3s include the opening cysteine and the closing phenylalanine or tryptophan. A D gene is named only where the DNA matches it firmly. Clone sizes are given selectively: once, few, many, or a class where the clone is expanded.

D gene	V gene	J gene	clone size	CDR3 protein	CDR3 DNA
TRBD2	TRBV6-2/TRBV6-3	TRBJ2-1	few	CASSAGGRYNGQFF	TGTGCCAGCAGTGCGGGGGGCCGTTATAATGGGCAGTTCTTC
.	TRBV5-1	TRBJ2-3	few	CASSGGQADTQYF	TGCGCCAGCAGCGGGGGGCAAGCAGATACGCAGTATTTT
.	TRBV21-1	TRBJ2-4	few	CASSKWVIILAKNIQYF	TGTGCCAGCAGCAAATGGGTAATCATTCTAGCCAAAAACATTCAGTACTTC
TRBD2	TRBV12-3/TRBV12-4	TRBJ2-5	.	CASSLRTSGHYNEQYF	TGTGCCAGCAGTTTAAGGACTAGCGGACATTACAATGAGCAGTACTTC
.	TRBV4-1	TRBJ2-7	.	CASSQLGARDEQYF	TGCGCCAGCAGCCAACTGGGGGCGCGGGACGAGCAGTACTTC
TRBD1	TRBV2	TRBJ1-1	.	CASSPWDRGQVNTEAFF	TGTGCCAGCAGCCCCTGGGACAGGGGGCAGGTGAACACTGAAGCTTTCTTT
.	TRBV20-1	TRBJ1-2	.	CSARRGARGYTF	TGCAGTGCTAGAAGGGGGGCTCGGGGCTACACCTTC
TRBD2	TRBV2	TRBJ2-3	.	CATKQRETSEDTQYF	TGTGCCACCAAACAGAGGGAGACTAGCGAGGATACGCAGTATTTT
TRBD2	TRBV11-3	TRBJ2-5	.	CASSLDRLASSYNGQYF	TGTGCCAGCAGCTTAGATCGACTAGCCTCTTCCTACAATGGGCAGTACTTC
TRBD1	TRBV12-3/TRBV12-4	TRBJ1-2	.	CASSFAREGANGYTF	TGTGCCAGCAGTTTTGCCCGGGAGGGGGCTAATGGCTACACCTTC
.	TRBV6-5	TRBJ2-1	once	CASSSPQSSYNEQFF	TGTGCCAGCAGCTCCCCCCAAAGCTCCTACAATGAGCAGTTCTTC
.	TRBV12-3/TRBV12-4	TRBJ1-2	many	CASSLGRKNYGYTF	TGTGCCAGCAGTTTAGGCAGGAAGAACTATGGCTACACCTTC
.	TRBV29-1	TRBJ2-7	few	CSVRGTVLTYEQYF	TGCAGCGTTCGCGGGACAGTCCTTACCTACGAGCAGTACTTC
.	TRBV6-5	TRBJ2-7	once	CASSRTGSGSYEQYF	TGTGCCAGCAGCCGTACCGGGTCCGGCTCCTACGAGCAGTACTTC
TRBD1	TRBV19	TRBJ1-1	.	CASSLRTGVTEAFF	TGTGCCAGTAGTCTAAGGACAGGGGTCACTGAAGCTTTCTTT
TRBD1	TRBV13	TRBJ1-1	.	CASSHRDRSSAFF	TGTGCCAGCAGCCACCGGGACAGGTCTAGTGCTTTCTTT
TRBD2	TRBV7-8	TRBJ2-2	.	CASSLVSGGASNTGELFF	TGTGCCAGCAGCTTAGTGTCGGGGGGGGCCTCGAACACCGGGGAGCTGTTTTTT
.	TRBV20-1	TRBJ2-1	few	CSARDLSALSYNEQFF	TGCAGTGCTAGAGATTTATCGGCTCTTTCCTACAATGAGCAGTTCTTC
.	TRBV3-1	TRBJ2-1	few	CASSHATDEQFF	TGTGCCAGCAGCCACGCTACCGATGAGCAGTTCTTC
.	TRBV11-2	TRBJ2-1	.	CASRLSGTLPYNEQFF	TGTGCCAGCCGATTATCCGGGACGCTCCCCTACAATGAGCAGTTCTTC
.	TRBV10-1	TRBJ2-3	.	CASSVDRTQYF	TGCGCCAGCAGTGTCGACAGGACGCAGTATTTT
TRBD1	TRBV9	TRBJ1-2	few	CASSVETGNYGYTF	TGTGCCAGCAGCGTAGAGACAGGGAACTATGGCTACACCTTC
.	TRBV7-8	TRBJ2-1	.	CASSSDVLAEYNEQFF	TGTGCCAGCAGCTCAGACGTACTAGCAGAGTACAATGAGCAGTTCTTC
.	TRBV4-2	TRBJ2-3	few	CASSLQIAVATDTQYF	TGTGCCAGCAGCCTCCAAATAGCGGTTGCCACAGATACGCAGTATTTT
TRBD2	TRBV12-3/TRBV12-4	TRBJ2-5	.	CACSPVAGGYETQYF	TGTGCCTGCAGTCCCGTAGCGGGAGGGTACGAGACCCAGTACTTC
.	TRBV20-1	TRBJ1-2	few	CSARDLEFSDYGYTF	TGCAGTGCTAGAGACCTAGAGTTTAGTGACTATGGCTACACCTTC
.	TRBV3-1	TRBJ1-4	few	CASSPNNEKLFF	TGTGCCAGCAGCCCGAATAATGAAAAACTGTTTTTT
TRBD1	TRBV5-1	TRBJ1-1	.	CASSRGWYRGDTEAFF	TGCGCCAGCAGTCGAGGTTGGTACAGGGGGGACACTGAAGCTTTCTTT
.	TRBV30	TRBJ2-7	many	CAWSTSYEQYF	TGTGCCTGGAGTACTAGCTACGAGCAGTACTTC
TRBD2	TRBV20-1	TRBJ2-7	.	CSARGLAGGHDEQYF	TGCAGTGCCCGCGGACTAGCGGGGGGACACGACGAGCAGTACTTC
TRBD2	TRBV20-1	TRBJ2-5	few	CSAHRRKRGVYQETQYF	TGCAGTGCTCACCGAAGAAAGCGGGGGGTGTACCAAGAGACCCAGTACTTC